This T cell receptor beta chain is from a study of CD8 T cells in ankylosing spondylitis. About this clonotype itself: Antigen unknown.

General study points: In ankylosing spondylitis patients, matched synovial fluid reportedly showed significant enrichment of disease-linked clones. For ankylosing spondylitis blood, a TCR beta motif of seven to nine highly homologous variants appeared characteristic.

Each TCR beta library was made by quantitative 5'-RACE that incorporated molecular barcodes. TCRdb fed the 5' RACE reads into MiXCR, producing one record per CDR3 protein. Of 200,000 to 250,000 distinct CDR3 sequences in the sample, over 9.5% are singletons; the top ten hold about a fifth. The ends were cut back, 0 bases at V and 4 bases at J, with 12 bases in the middle. This CDR3 region has 15 residues. CDR1 is DFQATT, CDR2 SNEGSKA, per germline (reference sequence). The clonotype originates from a male donor with ankylosing spondylitis or in good health (not recorded which). V usage is TRBV20-1 and J usage is TRBJ1-4; D gene ambiguous. Sequencing was performed on blood, either unsorted or a sorted T cell fraction (not recorded which). This CDR3 is CSARDAQAFNEKLFF. In DNA, the CDR3 is TGCAGTGCTAGAGATGCCCAGGCCTTTAATGAAAAACTGTTTTTT.